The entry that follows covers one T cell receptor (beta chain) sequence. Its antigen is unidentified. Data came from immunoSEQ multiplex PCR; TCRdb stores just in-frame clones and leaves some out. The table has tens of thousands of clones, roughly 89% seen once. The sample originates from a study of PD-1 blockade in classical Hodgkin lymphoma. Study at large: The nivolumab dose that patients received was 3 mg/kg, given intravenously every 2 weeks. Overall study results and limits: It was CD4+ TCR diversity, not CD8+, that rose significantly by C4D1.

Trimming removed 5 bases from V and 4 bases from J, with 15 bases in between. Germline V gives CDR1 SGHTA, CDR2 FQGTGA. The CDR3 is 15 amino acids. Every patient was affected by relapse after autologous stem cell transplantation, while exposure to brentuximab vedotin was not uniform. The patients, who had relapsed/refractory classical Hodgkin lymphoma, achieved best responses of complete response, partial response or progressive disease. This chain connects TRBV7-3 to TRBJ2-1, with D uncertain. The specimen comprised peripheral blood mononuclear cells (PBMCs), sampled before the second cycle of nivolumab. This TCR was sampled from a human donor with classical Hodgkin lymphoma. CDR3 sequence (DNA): TGTGCCAGCAGCCCAGACCTCACGGCGTACAATGAGCAGTTCTTC. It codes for CASSPDLTAYNEQFF. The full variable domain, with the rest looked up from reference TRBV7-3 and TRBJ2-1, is GAGVSQTPSNKVTEKGKYVELRCDPISGHTALYWYRQSLGQGPEFLIYFQGTGAADDSGLPNDRFFAVRPEGSVSTLKIQRTERGDSAVYLCASSPDLTAYNEQFFGPGTRLTVL.